This is a list of T cell receptor beta chains from one sample in a study of OX40 agonist ivuxolimab in advanced cancers. TCRdb's copy holds only in-frame clones and misses some; the assay was immunoSEQ multiplex PCR. The sample carries about 83,000 clones, 75% to 95% recorded once. This material consisted of CD4+ or CD8+ T cells sorted from blood, taken in a trial of the OX40 agonist ivuxolimab. These receptors came from an adult with an advanced solid tumor such as melanoma, head and neck, liver or kidney cancer. The CDR3 runs from the conserved cysteine through the conserved F or W. A D gene is named only where the DNA matches it firmly. Clone size is not always given. Where it is, it says once, few, many or a class for expanded clones.

CDR3 length	clone size	V gene	D gene	J gene	CDR3 protein	CDR3 DNA
12	NA	TRBV5-1	TRBD1	TRBJ2-1	CASRGTANEQFF	TGCGCCAGCAGAGGGACAGCCAATGAGCAGTTCTTC
14	NA	TRBV28	TRBD1	TRBJ1-2	CASSFAEGGNGYTF	TGTGCCAGCAGTTTTGCAGAAGGGGGCAATGGCTACACCTTC
14	NA	TRBV30	TRBD2	TRBJ2-2	CAWSHGLVPGELFF	TGTGCCTGGAGTCATGGACTAGTGCCCGGGGAGCTGTTTTTT
17	NA	TRBV4-3	TRBD2	TRBJ2-4	CASSQSSGELAKNIQYF	TGCGCCAGCAGCCAAAGTAGCGGGGAACTAGCCAAAAACATTCAGTACTTC
14	NA	TRBV28	NA	TRBJ1-5	CASSFGGRTQPQHF	TGTGCCAGCAGTTTTGGAGGGAGGACGCAGCCCCAGCATTTT
13	NA	TRBV30	TRBD1	TRBJ1-5	CAWTTDRNQPQHF	TGTGCCTGGACCACGGACAGGAATCAGCCCCAGCATTTT
15	NA	TRBV6-5	TRBD1	TRBJ1-1	CASSRGQGRSTEAFF	TGTGCCAGCAGCCGAGGACAGGGGAGGAGCACTGAAGCTTTCTTT
17	once	TRBV16	NA	TRBJ1-5	CASSQVSARGGNQPQHF	TGTGCCAGCAGCCAAGTCTCAGCCCGGGGGGGCAATCAGCCCCAGCATTTT
15	NA	TRBV4-3	NA	TRBJ1-3	CASSQGDLSGNTIYF	TGCGCCAGCAGCCAAGGGGACCTCTCTGGAAACACCATATATTTT
16	NA	TRBV7-9	TRBD2	TRBJ2-2	CASSLGGGRDTGELFF	TGTGCCAGCAGTTTAGGCGGCGGGAGGGACACCGGGGAGCTGTTTTTT
13	NA	TRBV28	NA	TRBJ1-2	CASSFSRNYGYTF	TGTGCCAGCAGTTTTAGTCGGAACTATGGCTACACCTTC
13	NA	TRBV6-5	NA	TRBJ2-3	CASSYIAGDTQYF	TGTGCCAGCAGTTACATCGCTGGAGATACGCAGTATTTT
10	NA	TRBV5-1	NA	TRBJ1-1	CASIGTEAFF	TGCGCCAGCATCGGCACTGAAGCTTTCTTT
15	NA	TRBV28	TRBD1	TRBJ2-7	CASSLGSGGSYEQYF	TGTGCCAGCAGTTTAGGGTCAGGGGGCTCCTACGAGCAGTACTTC
14	NA	TRBV10-3	NA	TRBJ1-5	CAISETGVNQPQHF	TGTGCCATCAGTGAGACCGGCGTCAATCAGCCCCAGCATTTT
14	NA	TRBV28	TRBD2	TRBJ2-7	CASSHWEGTYEQYF	TGTGCCAGCAGCCATTGGGAGGGTACCTACGAGCAGTACTTC
14	NA	TRBV19	NA	TRBJ2-6	CASSLISGANVLTF	TGTGCCAGTAGTCTTATTTCTGGGGCCAACGTCCTGACTTTC
15	NA	TRBV5-6	NA	TRBJ2-1	CASSLDMSSYNEQFF	TGTGCCAGCAGCCTGGACATGAGCTCCTACAATGAGCAGTTCTTC
13	NA	TRBV28	NA	TRBJ1-1	CASSLGGVTEAFF	TGTGCCAGCAGTTTAGGGGGTGTTACTGAAGCTTTCTTT
14	NA	TRBV28	NA	TRBJ2-1	CASSPTYLRDEQFF	TGTGCCAGCAGCCCGACGTACCTTCGGGATGAGCAGTTCTTC
10	NA	TRBV29-1	NA	TRBJ1-1	CSVAVTEAFF	TGCAGCGTTGCTGTCACTGAAGCTTTCTTT
15	once	TRBV4-2	TRBD1	TRBJ1-1	CASSQVEQGFTEAFF	TGTGCCAGCAGCCAAGTCGAACAGGGGTTCACTGAAGCTTTCTTT
11	NA	TRBV30	NA	TRBJ2-7	CAWSEYYEQYF	TGTGCCTGGAGTGAGTACTACGAGCAGTACTTC
18	NA	TRBV7-9	TRBD2	TRBJ2-1	CASSLNNYRLAADNEQFF	TGTGCCAGCAGCCTAAATAACTATCGACTAGCGGCCGACAATGAGCAGTTCTTC
14	NA	TRBV16	TRBD1	TRBJ2-1	CASSQKDRGDEQFF	TGTGCCAGCAGCCAAAAGGACAGGGGCGATGAGCAGTTCTTC
16	NA	TRBV4-3	TRBD2	TRBJ2-1	CASSQRSGSLYNEQFF	TGCGCCAGCAGCCAGAGAAGCGGGAGTCTCTACAATGAGCAGTTCTTC
16	NA	TRBV4-3	TRBD2	TRBJ2-3	CASSQDQLASTDTQYF	TGCGCCAGCAGCCAAGATCAACTAGCGTCAACAGATACGCAGTATTTT
13	NA	TRBV29-1	NA	TRBJ2-2	CSAWTSNTGELFF	TGCAGCGCCTGGACGTCGAACACCGGGGAGCTGTTTTTT
13	NA	TRBV6-5	NA	TRBJ2-2	CASSRGGTGELFF	TGTGCCAGCAGCCGAGGAGGAACCGGGGAGCTGTTTTTT
12	NA	TRBV6-1	NA	TRBJ1-2	CAGLVRDYGYTF	TGTGCCGGACTAGTAAGGGACTATGGCTACACCTTC
13	few	TRBV6-6	NA	TRBJ1-1	CASSYSSPGEAFF	TGTGCCAGCAGTTACTCGAGCCCGGGGGAAGCTTTCTTT
14	NA	TRBV9	NA	TRBJ2-5	CASSPQPGGETQYF	TGTGCCAGCAGCCCCCAACCAGGTGGGGAGACCCAGTACTTC
12	NA	TRBV5-4	NA	TRBJ1-2	CASSFGAGPYTF	TGTGCCAGCAGCTTTGGGGCCGGGCCTTACACCTTC
14	NA	TRBV6-5	TRBD2	TRBJ2-1	CASSYSMTSWEQFF	TGTGCCAGCAGTTACTCAATGACTAGCTGGGAGCAGTTCTTC
16	NA	TRBV25-1	NA	TRBJ1-1	CASSELQEGLNTEAFF	TGTGCCAGCAGTGAACTACAGGAAGGACTGAACACTGAAGCTTTCTTT
16	NA	TRBV30	NA	TRBJ2-3	CAWRKGREGARDTQYF	TGTGCCTGGAGAAAAGGTCGGGAGGGGGCTCGGGATACGCAGTATTTT
16	NA	TRBV19	NA	TRBJ1-5	CASSIRDIDSNQPQHF	TGTGCCAGTAGTATTAGGGACATAGATAGCAATCAGCCCCAGCATTTT
16	NA	TRBV9	TRBD1	TRBJ2-7	CASSVDGQGRIYEQYF	TGTGCCAGCAGCGTAGACGGACAGGGGAGGATCTACGAGCAGTACTTC
13	NA	TRBV27	NA	TRBJ2-3	CASSLSSTDTQYF	TGTGCCAGCAGTTTATCGAGTACGGATACGCAGTATTTT
14	few	TRBV2	TRBD2	TRBJ2-1	CASTLAGEVGEQFF	TGTGCCAGCACCCTAGCGGGAGAGGTGGGTGAGCAGTTCTTC